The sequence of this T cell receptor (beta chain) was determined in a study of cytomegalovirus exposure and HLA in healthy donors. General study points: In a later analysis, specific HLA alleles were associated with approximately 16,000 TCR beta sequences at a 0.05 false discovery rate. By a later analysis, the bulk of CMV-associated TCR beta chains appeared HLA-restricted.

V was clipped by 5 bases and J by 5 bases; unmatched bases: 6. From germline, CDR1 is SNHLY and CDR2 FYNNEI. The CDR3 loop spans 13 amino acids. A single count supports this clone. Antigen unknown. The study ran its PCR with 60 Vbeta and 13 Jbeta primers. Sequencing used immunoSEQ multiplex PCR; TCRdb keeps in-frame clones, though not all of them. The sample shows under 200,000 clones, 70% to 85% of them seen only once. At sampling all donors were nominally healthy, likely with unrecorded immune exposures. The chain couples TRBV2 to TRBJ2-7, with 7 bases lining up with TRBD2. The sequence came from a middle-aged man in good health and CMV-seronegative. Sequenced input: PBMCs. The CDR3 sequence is CASSFGGVNEQYF. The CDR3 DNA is TGTGCCAGCAGTTTTGGGGGGGTGAACGAGCAGTACTTC.